This T cell receptor beta chain was captured in a study of cytomegalovirus exposure and HLA in healthy donors. Primers included in the PCR were 60 Vbeta and 13 Jbeta primers. Method: immunoSEQ multiplex PCR; TCRdb's copy keeps in-frame clones and lacks some. This sample has around 120,000 clones, with about 63% found just once. Looked up from germline, CDR1 is MNHEY and CDR2 is SMNVEV (reference sequence). V trimming: 8 bases; J trimming: 8 bases; junction bases outside the gene matches: 9. This CDR3 comprises 14 residues. The rearrangement joins TRBV27 to TRBJ2-4; TRBD2 agrees at 10 bases. The receptor was isolated from a man aged 25-45 years in good health and CMV-seropositive. The sample taken for sequencing was PBMCs. CDR3 sequence: CASRSLAGDDIQYF. The CDR3 bases are TGTGCCAGCCGCAGTCTAGCGGGAGACGACATTCAGTACTTC.